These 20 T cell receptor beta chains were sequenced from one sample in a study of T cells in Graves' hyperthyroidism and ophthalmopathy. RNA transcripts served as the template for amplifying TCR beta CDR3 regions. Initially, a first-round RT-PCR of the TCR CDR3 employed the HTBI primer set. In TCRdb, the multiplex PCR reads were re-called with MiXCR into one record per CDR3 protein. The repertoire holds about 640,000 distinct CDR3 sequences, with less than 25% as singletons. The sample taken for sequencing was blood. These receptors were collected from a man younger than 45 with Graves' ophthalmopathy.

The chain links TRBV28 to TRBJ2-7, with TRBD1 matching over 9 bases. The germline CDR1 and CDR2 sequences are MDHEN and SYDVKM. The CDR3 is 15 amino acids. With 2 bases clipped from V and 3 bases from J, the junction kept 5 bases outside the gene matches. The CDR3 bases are TGTGCCAGCAGTTTAAGGACAGGGGTTATCTACGAGCAGTACTTC. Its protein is CASSLRTGVIYEQYF.

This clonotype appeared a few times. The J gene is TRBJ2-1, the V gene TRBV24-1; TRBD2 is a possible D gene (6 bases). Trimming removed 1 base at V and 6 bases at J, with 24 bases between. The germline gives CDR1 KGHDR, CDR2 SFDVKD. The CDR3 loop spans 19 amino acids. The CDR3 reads CATSDFRGSLRGRINEQFF. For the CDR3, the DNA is TGTGCCACCAGTGATTTTCGGGGATCCTTGAGAGGGAGGATCAATGAGCAGTTCTTC.

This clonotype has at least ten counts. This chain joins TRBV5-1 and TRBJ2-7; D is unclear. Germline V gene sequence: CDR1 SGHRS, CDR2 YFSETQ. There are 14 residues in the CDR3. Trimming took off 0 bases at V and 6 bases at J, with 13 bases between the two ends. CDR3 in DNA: TGCGCCAGCAGCTTGGATGCGTTGCGCGGCGAGCAGTACTTC. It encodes CASSLDALRGEQYF.

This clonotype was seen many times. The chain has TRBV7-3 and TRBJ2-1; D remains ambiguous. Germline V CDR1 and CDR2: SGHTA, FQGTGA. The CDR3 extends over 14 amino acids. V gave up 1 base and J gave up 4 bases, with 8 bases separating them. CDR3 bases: TGTGCCAGCAGCTTAAGTGGGGATTACAATGAGCAGTTCTTC. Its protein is CASSLSGDYNEQFF.

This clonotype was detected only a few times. The CDR3 spells CASRASSGREFYEQYF. The CDR3 DNA follows: TGTGCCAGCAGAGCATCTAGCGGGAGGGAATTCTACGAGCAGTACTTC. This sequence joins TRBV6-1 and TRBJ2-7; 12 bases align to TRBD2. Germline lookup yields CDR1 MNHNS and CDR2 SASEGT. Unmatched junction bases numbered 9, after V lost 6 bases and J lost 3 bases. This CDR3 has 16 amino acids.

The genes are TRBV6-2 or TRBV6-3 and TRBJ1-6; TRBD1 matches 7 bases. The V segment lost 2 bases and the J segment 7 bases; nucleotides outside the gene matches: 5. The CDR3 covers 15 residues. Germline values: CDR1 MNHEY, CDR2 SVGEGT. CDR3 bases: TGTGCCAGCAGTTACGTCACACAGGGGAATTCACCCCTCCACTTT. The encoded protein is CASSYVTQGNSPLHF.

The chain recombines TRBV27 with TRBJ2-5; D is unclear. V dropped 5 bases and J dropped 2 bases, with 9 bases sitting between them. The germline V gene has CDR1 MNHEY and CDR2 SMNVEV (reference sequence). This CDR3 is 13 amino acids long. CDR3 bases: TGTGCCAGCAGTACGCCGTGGCAAGAGACCCAGTACTTC. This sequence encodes CASSTPWQETQYF.

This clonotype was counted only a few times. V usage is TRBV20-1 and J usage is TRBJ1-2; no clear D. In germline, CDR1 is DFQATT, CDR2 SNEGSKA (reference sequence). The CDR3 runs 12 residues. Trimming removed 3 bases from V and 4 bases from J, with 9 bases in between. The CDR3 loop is CSASPESYGYTF. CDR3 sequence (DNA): TGCAGTGCTAGTCCCGAGTCCTATGGCTACACCTTC.

In DNA form, the CDR3 reads TGCAGTGCTAGTCTTTTCGGCTACGAGCAGTACTTC. The encoded protein is CSASLFGYEQYF. The chain recombines TRBV20-1 with TRBJ2-7; D is ambiguous. CDR1 DFQATT and CDR2 SNEGSKA come from the germline V gene (reference sequence). The CDR3 is 12 residues long. The ends were cut back, 3 bases at V and 3 bases at J, with 9 bases in the middle.

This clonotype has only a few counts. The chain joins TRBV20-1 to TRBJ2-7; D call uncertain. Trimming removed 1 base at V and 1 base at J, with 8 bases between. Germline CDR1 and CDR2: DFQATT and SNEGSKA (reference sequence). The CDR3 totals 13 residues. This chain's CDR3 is CSARGPGSYEQYF. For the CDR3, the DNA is TGCAGTGCTAGAGGGCCTGGGTCCTACGAGCAGTACTTC.

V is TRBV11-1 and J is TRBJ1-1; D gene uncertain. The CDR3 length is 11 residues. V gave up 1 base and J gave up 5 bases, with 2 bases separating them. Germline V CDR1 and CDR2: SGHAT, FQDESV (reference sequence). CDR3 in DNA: TGTGCCAGCAGCTTAGAGACTGAAGCTTTCTTT. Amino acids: CASSLETEAFF.

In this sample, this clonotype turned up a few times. CDR3 amino acids: CASSGGALASGNTIYF. As DNA, the CDR3 is TGTGCCAGCAGTGGGGGGGCTCTGGCCTCTGGAAACACCATATATTTT. V gene TRBV12-3 or TRBV12-4 combines with J gene TRBJ1-3, with a tentative D call TRBD1 (6 bases). Trimming stripped 5 bases from V and 0 bases from J, with 14 bases between. The CDR3 covers 16 residues.

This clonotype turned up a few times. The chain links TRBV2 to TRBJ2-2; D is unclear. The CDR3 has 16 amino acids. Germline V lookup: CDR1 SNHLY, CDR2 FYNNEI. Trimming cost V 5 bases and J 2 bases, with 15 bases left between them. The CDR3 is CASSSPPAPNTGELFF. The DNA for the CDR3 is TGTGCCAGCAGTTCTCCTCCAGCGCCCAACACCGGGGAGCTGTTTTTT.

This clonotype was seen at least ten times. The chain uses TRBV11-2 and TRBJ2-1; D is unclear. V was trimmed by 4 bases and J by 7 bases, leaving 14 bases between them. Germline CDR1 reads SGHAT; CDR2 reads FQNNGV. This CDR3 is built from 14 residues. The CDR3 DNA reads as TGTGCCAGCAGCTCGCTCTCGGAATGGAATGAGCAGTTCTTC. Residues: CASSSLSEWNEQFF.

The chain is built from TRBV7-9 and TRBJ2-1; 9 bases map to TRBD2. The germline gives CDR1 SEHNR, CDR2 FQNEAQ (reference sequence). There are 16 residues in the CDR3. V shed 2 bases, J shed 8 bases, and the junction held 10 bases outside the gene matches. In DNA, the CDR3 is TGTGCCAGCAGCTTAATCGGCGGGAGGGCGGAAGATGAGCAGTTCTTC. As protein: CASSLIGGRAEDEQFF.

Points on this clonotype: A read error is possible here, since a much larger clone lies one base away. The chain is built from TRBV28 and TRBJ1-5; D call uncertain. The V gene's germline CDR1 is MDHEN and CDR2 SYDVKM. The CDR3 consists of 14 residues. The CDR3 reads CASRRSYSNQPQRF. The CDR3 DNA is TGTGCCAGCCGGCGAAGTTATAGCAATCAGCCCCAGCGTTTT.

The CDR3 region has the DNA TGTGCCAGCAGTTTGGGGGTAGTAGAGACCCAGTACTTC. This encodes CASSLGVVETQYF. This sequence joins TRBV28 and TRBJ2-5; D tentatively fits TRBD1 or TRBD2 (5 bases each). The CDR3 spans 13 residues. CDR1 and CDR2 from the germline V gene are MDHEN and SYDVKM. Trimming removed 3 bases from V and 4 bases from J, with 9 bases in between.

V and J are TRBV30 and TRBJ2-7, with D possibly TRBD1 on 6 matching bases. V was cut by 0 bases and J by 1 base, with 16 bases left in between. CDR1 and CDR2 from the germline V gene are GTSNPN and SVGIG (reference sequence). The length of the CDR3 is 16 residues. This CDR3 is CAWSVRRTVKSYEQYF. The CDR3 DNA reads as TGTGCCTGGAGTGTAAGAAGGACAGTTAAATCCTACGAGCAGTACTTC.

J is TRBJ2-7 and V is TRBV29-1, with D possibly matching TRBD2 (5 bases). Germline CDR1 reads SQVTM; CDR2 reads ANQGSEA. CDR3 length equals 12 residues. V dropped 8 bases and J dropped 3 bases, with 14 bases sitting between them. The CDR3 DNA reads TGCAGCTTCCGGGATGGCATCTACGAGCAGTACTTC. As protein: CSFRDGIYEQYF.

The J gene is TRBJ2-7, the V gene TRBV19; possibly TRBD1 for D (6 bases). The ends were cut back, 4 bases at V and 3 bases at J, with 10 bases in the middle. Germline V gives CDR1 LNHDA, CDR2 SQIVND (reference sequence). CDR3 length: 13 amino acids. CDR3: CASSRTGHYEQYF. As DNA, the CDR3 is TGTGCCAGTAGTAGAACAGGGCACTACGAGCAGTACTTC.